Here is one T cell receptor beta chain with its context. The antigen it binds to is not known. The sample holds no much larger clone one base away, and base qualities are not on file. Thawed PBMCs were FACS-sorted into unstimulated Tregs (CD4+CD25+CD127-), CD4+ non-Tregs (CD4+CD25-), CD4 cells and CD8 cells. Blood from healthy controls was obtained either from healthy volunteers or as purchased buffy coats. Healthy control blood was processed to PBMCs with a Ficoll density gradient and then cryopreserved, whereas patient PBMCs were collected both before and after transplant. These data belong to a study of Tregs in tolerant kidney transplant recipients (dated by TCRdb to the late 2010s). Broadly, across the study: The study used TCRbeta sequencing to identify donor-specific regulatory T cells before combined kidney and bone marrow transplantation, then tracked those cells after transplant. In a few healthy controls, several methods of expanding Tregs specific for an allogeneic donor were compared by TCRbeta repertoire sequencing. The full study reports these points: Although technical replication error seemed to be minimal, the question of biological reproducibility was not addressed directly. Because the study included only a small number of patients, the results must be confirmed in larger populations and under other immunosuppression protocols. Expanding Tregs with activated donor B cells appeared to identify the most biologically relevant and donor-specific TCRbeta repertoire.

For TCRbeta CDR3 sequencing, genomic DNA was extracted from sorted cells using the QIAGEN DNeasy Blood and Tissue Kit. High-throughput TCRbeta CDR3 sequencing, including PCR amplification with bias correction and internal controls, was performed commercially through immunoSEQ. As for how the authors treated the data: Unique productive TCRbeta sequences were defined by CDR3 nucleotide sequence where primers matched, and otherwise by CDR3 amino acid sequence together with Vbeta and Jbeta genes. To correct sorting error, sequences shared between sorted populations at a frequency ratio of 2:1 or less were removed; the rest were assigned to the higher population. Donor-reactive sequences were defined as at least 5-fold expanded in CFSE-low cells versus unstimulated cells, with frequency of at least 0.01% in CFSE-low cells. Repertoire divergence was quantified by Jensen-Shannon divergence calculated from the top 100 TCRbeta sequences ranked by frequency. When a sample had multiple sequencing runs, each run was corrected for sorting error separately and the runs were then pooled. TCRdb carries this immuneACCESS record with in-frame sequences only. Its versions omit some clonotypes, under half of them owing to an unresolved V gene in the studies checked, with the rest unexplained. V and J calls and clone size follow that table, whereas D and trimming were derived from the DNA. This sample comprises 120,000 or so clones, about 91% of them detected only once. The ten largest account for around 0.58% of the sample.

The receptor was derived from a human donor in good health. Sequenced material: CD4+ T cells from blood.

The nucleotide sequence reads TGTGCCTGGAGTGTAAAGGGAAACACCATATATTTT. This is translated as CAWSVKGNTIYF. The V gene is TRBV30 and the J gene is TRBJ1-3; the D gene is unclear. V gives up 0 bases and J gives up 4 bases, and the segment between their germline ends measures 4 bases. CDR1 is given as GTSNPN and CDR2 as SVGIG, both from the germline V gene (reference sequence). Taken from cysteine to phenylalanine, the CDR3 has 12 residues. Left in the record is the CDR3 DNA by itself, 36 bases read in frame from the first base.